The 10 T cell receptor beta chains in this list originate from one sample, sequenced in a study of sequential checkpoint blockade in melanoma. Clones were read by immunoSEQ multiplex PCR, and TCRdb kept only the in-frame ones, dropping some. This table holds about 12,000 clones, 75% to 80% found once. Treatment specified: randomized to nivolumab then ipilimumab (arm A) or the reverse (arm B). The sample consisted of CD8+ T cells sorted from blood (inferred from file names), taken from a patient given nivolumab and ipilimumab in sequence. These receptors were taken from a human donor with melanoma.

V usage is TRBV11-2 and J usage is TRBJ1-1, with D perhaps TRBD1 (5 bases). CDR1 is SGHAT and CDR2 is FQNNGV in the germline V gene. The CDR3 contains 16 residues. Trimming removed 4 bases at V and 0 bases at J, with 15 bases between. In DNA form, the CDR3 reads TGTGCCAGCAGCTCCGGATGGGGGGGGGTGAACACTGAAGCTTTCTTT. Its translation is CASSSGWGGVNTEAFF. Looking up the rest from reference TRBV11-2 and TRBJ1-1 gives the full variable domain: EAGVAQSPRYKIIEKRQSVAFWCNPISGHATLYWYQQILGQGPKLLIQFQNNGVVDDSQLPKDRFSAERLKGVDSTLKIQPAKLEDSAVYLCASSSGWGGVNTEAFFGQGTRLTVV.

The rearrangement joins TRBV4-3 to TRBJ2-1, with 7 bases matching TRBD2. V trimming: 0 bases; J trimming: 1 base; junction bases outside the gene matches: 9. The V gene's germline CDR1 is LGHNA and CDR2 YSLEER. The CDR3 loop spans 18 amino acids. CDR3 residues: CASSQDLASGQSYNEQFF. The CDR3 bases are TGCGCCAGCAGCCAAGATCTGGCTAGCGGTCAGTCCTACAATGAGCAGTTCTTC.

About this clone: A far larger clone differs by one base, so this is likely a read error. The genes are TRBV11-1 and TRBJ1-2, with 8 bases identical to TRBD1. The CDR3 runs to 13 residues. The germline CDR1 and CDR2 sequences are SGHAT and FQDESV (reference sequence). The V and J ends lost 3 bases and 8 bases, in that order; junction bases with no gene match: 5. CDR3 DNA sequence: TGTGCCAGCAGCTTGGCAGGGGGCTGGGGCTACACCTTC. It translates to CASSLAGGWGYTF.

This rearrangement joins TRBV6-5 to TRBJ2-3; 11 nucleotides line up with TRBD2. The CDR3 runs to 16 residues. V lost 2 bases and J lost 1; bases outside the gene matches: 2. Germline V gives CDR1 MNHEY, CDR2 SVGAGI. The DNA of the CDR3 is TGTGCCAGCAGTTACGAGACTAGCGGGGGCACAGATACGCAGTATTTT. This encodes CASSYETSGGTDTQYF.

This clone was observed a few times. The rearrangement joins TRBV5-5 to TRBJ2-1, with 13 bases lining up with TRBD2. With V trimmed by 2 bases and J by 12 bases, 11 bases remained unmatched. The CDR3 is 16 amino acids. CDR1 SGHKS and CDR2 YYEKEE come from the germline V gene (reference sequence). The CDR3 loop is CASSFTGLAGEKGQFF. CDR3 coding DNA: TGTGCCAGCAGCTTTACCGGACTAGCGGGAGAAAAAGGGCAGTTCTTC.

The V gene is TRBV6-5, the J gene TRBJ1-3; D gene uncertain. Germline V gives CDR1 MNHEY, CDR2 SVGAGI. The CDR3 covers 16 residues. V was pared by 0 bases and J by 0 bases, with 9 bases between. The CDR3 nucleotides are TGTGCCAGCAGTTACTCCGGTTTTGACTCTGGAAACACCATATATTTT. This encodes CASSYSGFDSGNTIYF.

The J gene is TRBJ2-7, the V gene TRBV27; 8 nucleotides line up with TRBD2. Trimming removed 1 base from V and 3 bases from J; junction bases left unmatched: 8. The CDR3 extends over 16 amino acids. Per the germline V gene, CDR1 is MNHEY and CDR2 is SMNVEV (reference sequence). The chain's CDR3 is CASSLYASGRDYEQYF. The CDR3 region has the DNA TGTGCCAGCAGTTTATATGCTAGCGGGCGGGACTACGAGCAGTACTTC.

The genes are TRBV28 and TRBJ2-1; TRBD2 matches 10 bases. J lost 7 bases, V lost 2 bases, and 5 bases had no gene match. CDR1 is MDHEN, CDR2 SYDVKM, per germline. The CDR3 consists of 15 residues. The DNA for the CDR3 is TGTGCCAGCAGTTTAGGACTAGCGGTTATAAATGAGCAGTTCTTC. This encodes CASSLGLAVINEQFF.

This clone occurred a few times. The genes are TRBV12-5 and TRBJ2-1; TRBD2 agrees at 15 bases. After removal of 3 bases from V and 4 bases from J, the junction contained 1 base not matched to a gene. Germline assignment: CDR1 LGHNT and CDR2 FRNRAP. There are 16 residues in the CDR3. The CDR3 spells CASGLGLAGGYNEQFF. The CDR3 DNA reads TGTGCTAGTGGTTTAGGACTAGCGGGAGGGTACAATGAGCAGTTCTTC.

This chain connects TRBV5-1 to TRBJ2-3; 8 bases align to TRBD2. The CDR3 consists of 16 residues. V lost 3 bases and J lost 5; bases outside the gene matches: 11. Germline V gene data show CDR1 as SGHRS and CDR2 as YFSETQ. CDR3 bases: TGCGCCAGCAGCTCCGGACTAGCATCTATTGGAGATACGCAGTATTTT. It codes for CASSSGLASIGDTQYF.